What follows are 16 T cell receptor beta chains derived from one specimen sequenced in a study of graft-versus-host responses after intestinal transplantation. These receptors are not linked to any known antigen. The table came from immunoSEQ multiplex PCR; TCRdb's copy has only in-frame clones and leaves some out. There are over 45,000 clones in the sample; roughly 90% occur only once, and 0.5% to 0.8% lies in the top ten. The sequencing used unstimulated CD4+ T cells sorted from spleen or lymph node cells, collected before transplant. Receptor source: a human donor who was the organ donor for an intestinal transplant.

V usage is TRBV5-5 and J usage is TRBJ1-5; 10 nucleotides line up with TRBD1. CDR1 SGHKS and CDR2 YYEKEE come from the germline V gene (reference sequence). The CDR3 has 16 residues. J gave up 0 bases and V 4 bases, and 4 bases lay outside the gene matches. The CDR3 nucleotides read TGTGCCAGCAGCCTCGGGACAGGGGTTAGCAATCAGCCCCAGCATTTT. This codes for CASSLGTGVSNQPQHF.

This clone has only a few counts. V usage is TRBV2 and J usage is TRBJ2-4; TRBD1 might be the D (6 bases). The germline CDR1 and CDR2 sequences are SNHLY and FYNNEI. V lost 5 bases, J lost 7 bases, and 15 bases lay in between. The CDR3 has 14 amino acids. The CDR3 loop is CASSPVTGNNIQYF. CDR3 DNA: TGTGCCAGCAGTCCAGTCACAGGGAACAACATTCAGTACTTC.

This chain connects TRBV14 to TRBJ1-1; 9 nucleotides line up with TRBD1. CDR3 length: 14 residues. J lost 5 bases, V lost 6 bases, and 7 bases had no gene match. Germline V CDR1 and CDR2: SGHDN, FVKESK. CDR3 DNA: TGTGCCAGCAGACAAACAGGACAGGGGACTGAAGCTTTCTTT. This codes for CASRQTGQGTEAFF.

The chain carries TRBV28 and TRBJ2-3; D perhaps matches TRBD2 (6 bases). CDR3 length: 15 amino acids. The V and J ends lost 6 bases and 2 bases respectively, with 15 bases between them. Germline V gives CDR1 MDHEN, CDR2 SYDVKM. The CDR3 here is CASRPPGLPTDTQYF. CDR3 DNA: TGTGCCAGCAGGCCGCCGGGACTCCCCACAGATACGCAGTATTTT.

This clone came up a few times. The chain links TRBV5-6 to TRBJ2-7; 8 positions match TRBD2. V trimming: 2 bases; J trimming: 2 bases; junction bases outside the gene matches: 0. There are 13 residues in the CDR3. CDR1 is SGHDT and CDR2 is YYEEEE in the germline V gene. In nucleotides, the CDR3 is TGTGCCAGCAGCTTACTAGCGGCCTACGAGCAGTACTTC. Translated, it gives CASSLLAAYEQYF.

The chain recombines TRBV5-1 with TRBJ1-1; D is uncertain. Germline V gene data show CDR1 as SGHRS and CDR2 as YFSETQ. The length of the CDR3 is 13 residues. V dropped 4 bases and J dropped 2 bases, with 9 bases sitting between them. The DNA of the CDR3 is TGCGCCAGCAGCCCGACTCGCAACACTGAAGCTTTCTTT. Translating gives CASSPTRNTEAFF.

The genes are TRBV5-4 and TRBJ2-1; a weak D match, TRBD1 (5 bases). The germline CDR1 and CDR2 sequences are SGHNT and YYREEE (reference sequence). The length of the CDR3 is 16 residues. V was pared by 0 bases and J by 7 bases, with 17 bases between. The CDR3 DNA is TGTGCCAGCAGCTTGGTCAGTTTAGGGGCTCGGAATGAGCAGTTCTTC. Translation: CASSLVSLGARNEQFF.

The chain links TRBV28 to TRBJ2-2; 7 bases are a match to TRBD2. Germline trimming cut 5 bases from V and 6 bases from J; bases unmatched to any gene: 15. CDR3 length: 17 amino acids. Germline V gene lookup returns CDR1 MDHEN and CDR2 SYDVKM. CDR3: CASSPRPRLAVPGELFF. CDR3 nucleotides: TGTGCCAGCAGTCCGAGGCCTCGACTAGCAGTACCCGGGGAGCTGTTTTTT.

This rearrangement joins TRBV18 to TRBJ1-3, with D unresolved. Germline CDR1 is KGHSH and CDR2 is LQKENI. This CDR3 comprises 15 residues. Between the trimmed V and J ends, which lost 3 bases and 0 bases, there was a span of 9 bases. The CDR3 coding sequence is TGTGCCAGCTCACCGGCGGCTTCCTCTGGAAACACCATATATTTT. This gives the protein CASSPAASSGNTIYF.

This chain uses TRBV2 with TRBJ1-4; weak D call: TRBD1 (5 bases). The CDR3 is 16 residues long. Trimming left V 3 bases short and J 0 bases short, with 11 bases between. Per the germline V gene, CDR1 is SNHLY and CDR2 is FYNNEI. The CDR3, as DNA: TGTGCCAGCAGTGACGGGCAGGGCGCAACTAATGAAAAACTGTTTTTT. This codes for CASSDGQGATNEKLFF. The full variable domain, completed using reference TRBV2 and TRBJ1-4, is EPEVTQTPSHQVTQMGQEVILRCVPISNHLYFYWYRQILGQKVEFLVSFYNNEISEKSEIFDDQFSVERPDGSNFTLKIRSTKLEDSAMYFCASSDGQGATNEKLFFGSGTQLSVL.

The rearrangement uses TRBV28 and TRBJ2-7; a weak D match, TRBD1 (6 bases). V dropped 6 bases and J dropped 3 bases, with 12 bases sitting between them. Germline V gene lookup returns CDR1 MDHEN and CDR2 SYDVKM. This CDR3 spans 13 amino acids. CDR3 in amino acids: CASRKGGSYEQYF. Here the CDR3 DNA reads TGTGCCAGCAGAAAAGGGGGAAGCTACGAGCAGTACTTC.

This chain connects TRBV7-2 to TRBJ2-7; 8 positions agree with TRBD2. Germline CDR1 SGHTA, CDR2 FQGNSA. V lost 2 bases to trimming and J lost 3 bases; unmatched junction nucleotides: 6. The length of the CDR3 is 15 residues. The CDR3 DNA is TGTGCCAGCAGCTTACGACTAGCGAGCCTCTACGAGCAGTACTTC. It encodes CASSLRLASLYEQYF.

The rearrangement links TRBV18 to TRBJ2-1; maybe TRBD2 (5 bases). Trimming left V 2 bases short and J 4 bases short, with 9 bases between. The CDR3 consists of 14 residues. Looked up from germline, CDR1 is KGHSH and CDR2 is LQKENI. CDR3 bases: TGTGCCAGCTCACCATCCGGGGTTTACAATGAGCAGTTCTTC. Its translation: CASSPSGVYNEQFF.

In its sample, this clone was seen a few times. CDR3 DNA: TGTGCCAGCAGCTTCCGGGACAGGCCGCCTCAGCAGTACTTC. It yields the protein CASSFRDRPPQQYF. The rearrangement uses TRBV5-5 and TRBJ2-7; TRBD1 agrees at 8 bases. V lost 2 bases and J lost 8; bases outside the gene matches: 9. CDR1 is SGHKS, CDR2 YYEKEE, per germline (reference sequence). The CDR3 is made up of 14 amino acids.

The chain recombines TRBV29-1 with TRBJ1-1; TRBD1 is a possible D gene (5 bases). Trimming removed 0 bases at V and 10 bases at J, with 15 bases between. Germline V gene sequence: CDR1 SQVTM, CDR2 ANQGSEA. The CDR3 sequence is 13 residues long. CDR3 residues: CSVEDFQGGSAFF. CDR3 nucleotides: TGCAGCGTTGAAGATTTCCAGGGAGGATCAGCTTTCTTT. The full variable domain, rest sourced from reference TRBV29-1 and TRBJ1-1, is SAVISQKPSRDICQRGTSLTIQCQVDSQVTMMFWYRQQPGQSLTLIATANQGSEATYESGFVIDKFPISRPNLTFSTLTVSNMSPEDSSIYLCSVEDFQGGSAFFGQGTRLTVV.

This clone was detected only once. The V and J genes are TRBV28 and TRBJ2-7; TRBD2 aligns across 9 bases. Trimming at V came to 3 bases and at J to 5 bases, leaving 26 bases not matched to a gene. The germline gives CDR1 MDHEN, CDR2 SYDVKM. The CDR3 is 21 residues long. CDR3 DNA sequence: TGTGCCAGCAGTTTCCGAGTTTCAGCAGAGACTAGCGGAAGAGAAGGCAACGAGCAGTACTTC. It codes for CASSFRVSAETSGREGNEQYF.